The T cell receptor beta chain described here comes from a study of T cell changes during pregnancy in multiple sclerosis (dated by TCRdb to about 2019). About the study as a whole: The study examined how the T cell repertoire changed over the course of pregnancy in women with multiple sclerosis.

Libraries were prepared through the immunoSEQ multiplex PCR assay. TCRdb re-hosts the immuneACCESS table, in-frame sequences only. Its copies lack some clones; in the studies checked, an unresolved V gene accounts for under half of them, and the cause for the rest is not known. Counted in this sample were some 40,000 clones; nearly 90% of them appeared once. Together, the top ten hold 0.45% to 0.7% of the sample. This clone has just one count. Its antigen is not yet known. No base quality information exists; no much larger clone differs at one position. Sequencing was performed on CD4+ T cells from peripheral blood mononuclear cells, taken in the second trimester of pregnancy. The source of this sequence is a female donor with multiple sclerosis, enrolled in a pregnancy study.

CDR3 reads: CSGGQGGSGELFF. Here is the DNA: TGCAGCGGAGGACAGGGGGGATCCGGGGAGCTGTTTTTT. The V and J genes are TRBV29-1 and TRBJ2-2; TRBD1 matches 10 bases in the middle. The germline V gene gives CDR1 as SQVTM and CDR2 as ANQGSEA. The junction shows trimming of 7 bases on V and 6 bases on J, and the gene matches do not reach 5 bases of it. Spanning cysteine to phenylalanine, the CDR3 consists of 13 amino acids. Kept here is only the CDR3 DNA, which spans 39 bases and is read in frame from base 1.